This TCR beta chain stems from a study of CXCR3-negative and CXCR3-positive naive CD8 T cells. The overall study: The libraries yielded about 150 million TRB reads, about 1.5 +/- 0.3 million each. Study-level points and caveats: Naive subsets were similarly diverse, while memory CD8+ repertoires were much less diverse. The TRBV-TRBJ usage of naive CXCR3-negative and CXCR3-positive cells was similar, but that of memory cells differed.

As regards this clonotype: Its specificity is unknown.

With UMI labels, 5' RACE was used to prepare the TRB cDNA libraries. TCRdb re-called the 5' RACE reads; one entry per CDR3 protein, DNA not given. The sample yields roughly 48,000 distinct CDR3 sequences, of which the top ten take up around 16%. The CDR3 has 18 amino acids. The source material was memory CD8+ T cells from blood. The chain recombines TRBV12-3 or TRBV12-4 with TRBJ1-3; TCRdb's D call of TRBD1 is untestable without DNA. The origin of this receptor is a human donor in good health. Some clones in this sample may be carry-over from other donors' samples. CDR3 sequence: CASSSPLGQRQSGNTIYF.